A selection of T cell receptor beta chains follows, all from one sample in a study of shared T cell receptors in the human thymus. The method was immunoSEQ multiplex PCR; TCRdb's version includes in-frame clones alone and lacks a portion of them. The repertoire holds 700,000 or so clones, with approximately 83% as singletons. These data were also filed under a second study, of human thymus T cells.

Sequencing was carried out using thymocytes. The source is a girl under two years old with a congenital heart defect. Both conserved end residues are part of each CDR3. The D gene is left open where the match is weak. Size values are once, few and many counts, or a class for expanded clones, and some rows have none.

TRBV6-4	-	-	TRBJ1-6	CASRERQNSPLHF	TGTGCCAGCAGGGAGAGACAGAATTCACCCCTCCACTTT
TRBV7-3	-	-	TRBJ2-7	CASRPFGTPVSYEQYF	TGTGCCAGCAGGCCATTTGGGACACCAGTATCCTACGAGCAGTACTTC
TRBV27	TRBD1	-	TRBJ2-1	CASSLLGQGGYNEQFF	TGTGCCAGCAGTTTACTCGGACAGGGGGGATACAATGAGCAGTTCTTC
TRBV28	TRBD2	-	TRBJ2-3	CASSWQRPRLAGGGTDTQYF	TGTGCCAGCAGTTGGCAACGACCTCGACTAGCGGGGGGGGGCACAGATACGCAGTATTTT
TRBV5-1	TRBD2	-	TRBJ2-7	CASSSGGRTYEQYF	TGCGCCAGCAGCTCGGGAGGGCGCACCTACGAGCAGTACTTC
TRBV2	-	-	TRBJ1-2	CASKPLATFYGYTF	TGTGCCAGCAAACCCCTCGCCACATTCTATGGCTACACCTTC
TRBV30	-	-	TRBJ2-7	CAWSYLGGFLHF	TGTGCCTGGAGTTATCTAGGGGGTTTTCTCCACTTC
TRBV28	-	-	TRBJ1-2	CASSLTRQVVYGYTF	TGTGCCAGCAGTTTAACCAGACAGGTAGTCTATGGCTACACCTTC
TRBV18	-	-	TRBJ2-1	CASSPLNDRSGEQFF	TGTGCCAGCTCACCCTTAAACGACAGGTCAGGGGAGCAGTTCTTC
TRBV6-5	TRBD1	-	TRBJ2-7	CASSYSATGIGEQYF	TGTGCCAGCAGTTACTCTGCGACAGGGATAGGCGAGCAGTACTTC
TRBV28	-	-	TRBJ1-6	CASRPGGPGSSPLHF	TGTGCCAGCAGGCCGGGCGGGCCGGGGAGTTCACCCCTCCACTTT
TRBV7-9	-	once	TRBJ1-2	CASSSGGLSYGYTF	TGTGCCAGCAGCTCAGGCGGACTTTCCTATGGCTACACCTTC
TRBV4-1	TRBD1	-	TRBJ1-6	CASSQPGQGNSPLHF	TGCGCCAGCAGCCAACCGGGACAGGGGAATTCACCCCTCCACTTT
TRBV9	-	-	TRBJ2-2	CASSVLPGQTNTGELFF	TGTGCCAGCAGCGTACTCCCAGGGCAAACGAACACCGGGGAGCTGTTTTTT
TRBV4-2	TRBD2	-	TRBJ2-3	CASRHLGLADVDTQYF	TGTGCCAGCCGACACCTGGGACTAGCTGATGTAGATACGCAGTATTTT
TRBV21-1	-	-	TRBJ1-1	CASSNRKHTEAFF	TGTGCCAGCAGCAACCGCAAGCACACTGAAGCTTTCTTT
TRBV7-7	-	-	TRBJ2-3	CASSLGPEGDPVDTQYF	TGTGCTAGCAGCTTAGGGCCTGAGGGGGATCCAGTTGATACGCAGTATTTT
TRBV28	-	-	TRBJ1-5	CASRIGSNRVGGNQPQHF	TGTGCCAGCAGAATAGGGTCAAACAGGGTAGGAGGCAATCAGCCCCAGCATTTT
TRBV19	TRBD2	few	TRBJ2-3	CASSTEGLAGPTDTQYF	TGTGCCAGTAGTACCGAGGGACTAGCGGGGCCCACAGATACGCAGTATTTT
TRBV5-4	-	-	TRBJ1-2	CASSSAGAGYTF	TGTGCCAGCAGCTCTGCGGGGGCAGGCTACACCTTC
TRBV27	-	-	TRBJ2-7	CASSPTHYRYEQYF	TGTGCCAGCAGTCCCACTCATTATCGGTACGAGCAGTACTTC
TRBV5-1	-	-	TRBJ2-2	CASSLAIEGRNTGELFF	TGCGCCAGCAGCTTGGCCATTGAGGGCAGGAACACCGGGGAGCTGTTTTTT
TRBV5-1	-	-	TRBJ1-3	CASSFDNRGDSGNTIYF	TGCGCCAGCAGCTTTGATAACCGGGGGGACTCTGGAAACACCATATATTTT
TRBV4-2	TRBD2	few	TRBJ2-1	CASSQDRRSGGDSYNEQFF	TGTGCCAGCAGCCAAGATAGGAGAAGCGGGGGGGATTCCTACAATGAGCAGTTCTTC
TRBV13	-	-	TRBJ2-1	CASSFSIPRLVRSGEQFF	TGTGCCAGCAGCTTCTCGATCCCTAGACTAGTCAGATCGGGTGAGCAGTTCTTC
TRBV27	TRBD1	-	TRBJ1-2	CASSLLPRDRGPHRDGYTF	TGTGCCAGCAGTTTATTGCCTCGGGACAGGGGGCCCCACCGGGACGGCTACACCTTC
TRBV5-6	-	-	TRBJ1-1	CASSLGAGGNTEAFF	TGTGCCAGCAGCTTGGGGGCAGGTGGTAACACTGAAGCTTTCTTT
TRBV7-4	-	-	TRBJ1-1	CASSLGEAPNTEAFF	TGTGCCAGCAGCTTAGGGGAGGCACCGAACACTGAAGCTTTCTTT
TRBV4-1	TRBD1	few	TRBJ1-5	CASSQGCHGTADSNNQPQHF	TGCGCCAGCAGCCAAGGCTGCCACGGGACAGCAGATTCTAATAATCAGCCCCAGCATTTT
TRBV5-3	-	-	TRBJ1-5	CARSCKGGNQPQHF	TGTGCCAGAAGCTGCAAAGGGGGCAATCAGCCCCAGCATTTT
TRBV4-1	-	-	TRBJ2-3	CASSQDPGTDTQYF	TGCGCCAGCAGCCAAGATCCGGGCACAGATACGCAGTATTTT
TRBV11-2	-	-	TRBJ2-1	CASSLLRHRGSRDEQFF	TGTGCCAGCAGCTTACTAAGGCACCGGGGTAGCCGCGATGAGCAGTTCTTC
TRBV2	-	-	TRBJ2-7	CASSGSREGHEQYF	TGTGCCAGCAGTGGGTCCCGGGAAGGCCACGAGCAGTACTTC
TRBV27	TRBD2	-	TRBJ2-3	CASSLRTSGGEIHSDTQYF	TGTGCCAGCAGTCTAAGGACTAGCGGGGGGGAGATTCATTCAGATACGCAGTATTTT
TRBV28	-	-	TRBJ1-3	CASSSSWAPGNTIYF	TGTGCCAGCAGTTCCTCTTGGGCGCCCGGAAACACCATATATTTT
TRBV9	TRBD2	-	TRBJ2-1	CASSEGGGDYNEQFF	TGTGCCAGCAGCGAAGGCGGGGGGGACTACAATGAGCAGTTCTTC
TRBV19	-	-	TRBJ1-5	CASSSGRQVNQPQHF	TGTGCCAGTAGTTCGGGCCGACAGGTAAATCAGCCCCAGCATTTT
TRBV4-1	TRBD2	once	TRBJ2-5	CASSTGLAEGTGQETQYF	TGCGCCAGCAGCACGGGACTAGCGGAGGGCACGGGCCAAGAGACCCAGTACTTC
TRBV4-3	-	few	TRBJ1-1	CASRNRELMNTEAFF	TGCGCCAGCAGAAACAGAGAGTTAATGAACACTGAAGCTTTCTTT
TRBV4-1	TRBD1	few	TRBJ1-5	CASSQEYYIHIRTGGNQPQHF	TGCGCCAGCAGCCAAGAATATTACATCCACATAAGAACAGGGGGCAATCAGCCCCAGCATTTT
TRBV5-4	-	-	TRBJ2-3	CASRRSGNTDTQYF	TGTGCCAGCAGGCGAAGCGGAAACACAGATACGCAGTATTTT
TRBV6-5	TRBD1	-	TRBJ1-1	CASSYRTGGKETEAFF	TGTGCCAGCAGTTACCGGACAGGGGGAAAGGAGACTGAAGCTTTCTTT
TRBV29-1	-	-	TRBJ1-2	CSVGGRAWDHSGYTF	TGCAGCGTTGGGGGGAGGGCCTGGGACCACTCCGGCTACACCTTC
TRBV6-6	-	-	TRBJ2-4	CASSYSSGLAKNIQYF	TGTGCCAGCAGTTACTCGTCTGGACTAGCCAAAAACATTCAGTACTTC
TRBV2	TRBD1	-	TRBJ1-2	CASRETGATQDPNYGYTF	TGTGCCAGCAGAGAGACAGGGGCGACCCAGGACCCCAACTATGGCTACACCTTC
TRBV15	TRBD2	-	TRBJ2-7	CATSRSRGVAGEPSSYEQYF	TGTGCCACCAGCAGATCCAGAGGGGTAGCGGGGGAGCCTAGCTCCTACGAGCAGTACTTC
TRBV29-1	TRBD1	-	TRBJ2-7	CSVVGQGPPNSYEQYF	TGCAGCGTTGTGGGACAGGGGCCACCAAACTCCTACGAGCAGTACTTC
TRBV6-1	TRBD2	once	TRBJ2-2	CASSPLAGSTGELFF	TGTGCCAGCAGCCCTCTAGCGGGGAGCACCGGGGAGCTGTTTTTT
TRBV4-1	TRBD2	few	TRBJ2-1	CASSPFGTSGGASSYNEQFF	TGCGCCAGCAGCCCTTTCGGGACTAGCGGGGGGGCTAGCTCCTACAATGAGCAGTTCTTC
TRBV7-2	TRBD1	-	TRBJ2-3	CASSSRKGQGTASTDTQYF	TGTGCCAGCAGCTCGAGAAAAGGACAGGGCACCGCTAGCACAGATACGCAGTATTTT
TRBV5-1	TRBD1	-	TRBJ2-7	CASSLVGGRDREDPYEQYF	TGCGCCAGCAGCTTGGTAGGGGGCCGGGACAGGGAGGACCCCTACGAGCAGTACTTC
TRBV4-1	-	-	TRBJ1-4	CASSQDKQGLAEKLFF	TGCGCCAGCAGCCAAGATAAGCAGGGGTTGGCTGAAAAACTGTTTTTT